The source of this T cell receptor (beta chain) is a study of metastatic and nonmetastatic thyroid tumors. As for this clone: Its antigen is not known.

Findings of the study overall: In blood and tumor, TCR beta diversity was reportedly significantly higher in malignant thyroid tumors than in benign nodules.

The CDR3 has 17 amino acids. Per the germline V gene, CDR1 is WSHSY and CDR2 is SAAADI. Trimming removed 5 bases from V and 3 bases from J; junction bases left unmatched: 11. Via MiXCR, TCRdb re-called the PCR reads. The repertoire holds tens of thousands of clones, with less than 25% as singletons. Thyroid surgery was preceded by no treatment in any patient. This chain links TRBV10-2 with TRBJ2-3; 10 bases match TRBD2. The receptor was isolated from a female donor with papillary thyroid cancer or a benign thyroid nodule (not recorded which). Some clones in this sample may be carry-over from other donors' samples. The sample was blood. CDR3 amino acids: CASSSSSGSIVTDTQYF. The CDR3 DNA follows: TGCGCCAGCAGTTCGTCTAGCGGGAGCATTGTTACAGATACGCAGTATTTT.